The 3 T cell receptor beta chains presented below share a single source sample, sequenced in a study of Tregs in tolerant kidney transplant recipients. Repertoires were generated with immunoSEQ multiplex PCR, while TCRdb's copy carries only in-frame clones and drops some. The repertoire table contains about 11,000 clones. Mixed chimerism was transient after nonmyeloablative marrow transplants from related graft donors. The source was CD8+ T cells from blood (PBMCs), collected 24 months after the transplant. The origin of the receptors is a human patient who received a combined kidney and bone marrow transplant. The graft donor may have given rise to some T cells.

As concerns this clone: The read comes to an end 3 residues before the CDR3 does, leaving the germline J gene to fill in the end. The rearrangement links TRBV20-1 to TRBJ2-7; 9 nucleotides match TRBD2. V was clipped by 3 bases and J by 2 bases; unmatched bases: 5. This CDR3 is 14 amino acids long. Germline V lookup: CDR1 DFQATT, CDR2 SNEGSKA (reference sequence). The CDR3 here is CSARVLAGTYEQYF. The CDR3 bases that were read are TGCAGTGCTAGGGTCCTAGCGGGAACCTACGAG.

Turning to this clone: The read gets to within 3 residues of the CDR3 end, and the germline J gene fills in the rest. This chain joins TRBV29-1 and TRBJ2-1; 8 bases align to TRBD2. V dropped 4 bases and J dropped 5; count of bases not matched to a gene: 13. The CDR3 spans 16 residues. Germline-derived CDR1 and CDR2 are SQVTM and ANQGSEA. Partial CDR3 DNA: TGCAGCGTTGCCGGGGGGGAGGCGGGAGGTGACAATGAG. Translation gives CSVAGGEAGGDNE. The whole CDR3 sequence reads CSVAGGEAGGDNEQFF.

Concerning this clone itself: Read data end 3 residues before the CDR3 end; the end is taken from the germline J gene. V gene TRBV18 combines with J gene TRBJ2-3, with 11 bases matching TRBD2. The CDR3 has 19 amino acids. V shed 3 bases, J shed 2 bases, and the junction held 13 bases outside the gene matches. Germline CDR1 KGHSH, CDR2 LQKENI. Here the CDR3 reads CASSPGTGTSGFYTDTQYF. The covered CDR3 bases are TGTGCCAGCTCACCGGGTACCGGGACTAGCGGTTTCTACACAGATACG. The full variable domain, its missing parts supplied by reference TRBV18 and TRBJ2-3, is NAGVMQNPRHLVRRRGQEARLRCSPMKGHSHVYWYRQLPEEGLKFMVYLQKENIIDESGMPKERFSAEFPKEGPSILRIQQVVRGDSAAYFCASSPGTGTSGFYTDTQYFGPGTRLTVL.